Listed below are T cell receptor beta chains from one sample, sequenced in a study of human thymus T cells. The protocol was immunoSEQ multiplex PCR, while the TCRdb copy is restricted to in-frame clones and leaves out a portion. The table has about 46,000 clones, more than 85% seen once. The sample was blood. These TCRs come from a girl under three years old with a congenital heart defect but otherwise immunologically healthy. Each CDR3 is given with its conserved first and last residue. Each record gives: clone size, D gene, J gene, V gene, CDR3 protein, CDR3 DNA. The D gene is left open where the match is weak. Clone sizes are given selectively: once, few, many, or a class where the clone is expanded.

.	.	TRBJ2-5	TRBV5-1	CASSFGGLRETQYF	TGCGCCAGCAGCTTTGGGGGCCTCAGGGAGACCCAGTACTTC
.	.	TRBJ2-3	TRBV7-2	CASSPTGDTQYF	TGTGCCAGCAGCCCGACGGGAGATACGCAGTATTTT
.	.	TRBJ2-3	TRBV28	CASTLGRSDTQYF	TGTGCCAGCACCCTCGGACGTTCAGATACGCAGTATTTT
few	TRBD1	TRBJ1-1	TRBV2	CASSEVRTGRTEAFF	TGTGCCAGCAGTGAAGTGAGGACAGGGCGGACTGAAGCTTTCTTT
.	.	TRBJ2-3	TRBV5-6	CASSILTDTQYF	TGTGCCAGCAGCATTCTCACAGATACGCAGTATTTT
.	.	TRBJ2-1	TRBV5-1	CASSFRDRNEQFF	TGCGCCAGCAGCTTCCGGGACCGCAATGAGCAGTTCTTC
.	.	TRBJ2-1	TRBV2	CASSEALHAGGADEQFF	TGTGCCAGCAGTGAAGCGCTTCACGCGGGCGGAGCGGATGAGCAGTTCTTC
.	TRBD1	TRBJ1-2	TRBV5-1	CASSLGGTGGNYGYTF	TGCGCCAGCAGCTTGGGAGGGACAGGGGGGAACTATGGCTACACCTTC
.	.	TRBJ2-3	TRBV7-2	CASSFTSGLITDTQYF	TGTGCCAGCAGCTTCACCAGCGGGCTTATCACAGATACGCAGTATTTT
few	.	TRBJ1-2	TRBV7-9	CASSSGRDGYTF	TGTGCCAGCAGCTCCGGGAGAGACGGCTACACCTTC
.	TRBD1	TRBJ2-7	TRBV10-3	CAIRRDRVDEQYF	TGTGCCATCAGGCGGGACAGGGTCGACGAGCAGTACTTC
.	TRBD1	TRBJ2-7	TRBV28	CASSYPGQGGEQYF	TGTGCCAGCAGTTACCCGGGACAGGGGGGGGAGCAGTACTTC
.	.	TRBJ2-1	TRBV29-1	CSADGTGLLYNEQFF	TGCAGCGCGGACGGCACGGGACTCCTGTACAATGAGCAGTTCTTC
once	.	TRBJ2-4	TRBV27	CASSLLGGMLDIQYF	TGTGCCAGCAGTTTACTAGGAGGAATGTTGGACATTCAGTACTTC
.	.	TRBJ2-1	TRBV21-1	CASSRGATAIMVNEQFF	TGTGCCAGCAGTAGAGGGGCTACAGCCATAATGGTCAATGAGCAGTTCTTC
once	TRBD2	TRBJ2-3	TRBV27	CASSSHARGLAVTDTQYF	TGTGCCAGCAGTTCCCACGCGAGGGGACTAGCGGTCACAGATACGCAGTATTTT
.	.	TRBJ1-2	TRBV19	CASSMGDSGYTF	TGTGCCAGTAGTATGGGGGACTCTGGCTACACCTTC
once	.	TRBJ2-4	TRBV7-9	CASSVPDGVVSAKNIQYF	TGTGCCAGCAGCGTCCCGGACGGAGTAGTCTCGGCCAAAAACATTCAGTACTTC
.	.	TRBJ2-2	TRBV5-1	CASSLPTGATGELFF	TGCGCCAGCAGCTTGCCGACAGGAGCCACCGGGGAGCTGTTTTTT
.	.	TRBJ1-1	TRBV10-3	CAISESILGRGRTTEAFF	TGTGCCATCAGTGAGTCGATTTTGGGAAGGGGGAGGACGACTGAAGCTTTCTTT
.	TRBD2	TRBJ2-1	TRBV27	CASSLGAGGGRNEQFF	TGTGCCAGCAGTTTAGGTGCGGGAGGGGGCCGGAATGAGCAGTTCTTC
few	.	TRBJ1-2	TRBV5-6	CASSARSFGGYTF	TGTGCCAGCAGCGCGCGGAGTTTTGGTGGCTACACCTTC
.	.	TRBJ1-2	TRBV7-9	CASSLVGRRGYTF	TGTGCCAGCAGCCTGGTGGGACGGCGGGGCTACACCTTC
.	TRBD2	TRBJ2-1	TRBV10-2	CASSEAGGSRLNEQFF	TGCGCCAGCAGTGAGGCGGGGGGGTCGCGGCTCAATGAGCAGTTCTTC
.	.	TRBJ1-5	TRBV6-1	CASRAHERTQPQHF	TGTGCCAGCAGGGCACACGAACGTACTCAGCCCCAGCATTTT
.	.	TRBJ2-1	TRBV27	CASSFDGITYNEQFF	TGTGCCAGCAGTTTTGACGGGATAACATACAATGAGCAGTTCTTC
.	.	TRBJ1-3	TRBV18	CASSPYGISGNTIYF	TGTGCCAGCTCACCATACGGGATCTCTGGAAACACCATATATTTT
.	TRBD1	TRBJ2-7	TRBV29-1	CSYISTGSGERGQYF	TGCAGCTATATTTCGACAGGGTCTGGGGAAAGAGGGCAGTACTTC
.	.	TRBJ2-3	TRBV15	CATKEGQLTDTQYF	TGTGCCACCAAGGAAGGACAGCTCACAGATACGCAGTATTTT
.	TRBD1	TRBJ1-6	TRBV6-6	CASSFRGFNSPLHF	TGTGCCAGCAGTTTCAGGGGGTTTAATTCACCCCTCCACTTT
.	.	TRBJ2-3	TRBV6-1	CASSERGGVNTQYF	TGTGCCAGCAGTGAACGGGGCGGCGTAAATACGCAGTATTTT
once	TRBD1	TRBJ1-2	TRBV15	CATSRGRTGDGYTF	TGTGCCACCAGCAGGGGTAGGACAGGGGATGGCTACACCTTC
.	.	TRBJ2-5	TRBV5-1	CASSLGDPRQETQYF	TGCGCCAGCAGCTTGGGGGATCCCAGACAAGAGACCCAGTACTTC
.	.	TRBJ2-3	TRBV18	CASSPGSPADTQYF	TGTGCCAGCTCACCCGGGAGCCCGGCAGATACGCAGTATTTT
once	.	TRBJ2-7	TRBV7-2	CASSLASLSYEQYF	TGTGCCAGCAGCTTGGCCTCCCTCTCCTACGAGCAGTACTTC
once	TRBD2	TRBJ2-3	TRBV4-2	CASSQVTGLAVTDTQYF	TGTGCCAGCAGCCAAGTCACCGGACTAGCGGTCACAGATACGCAGTATTTT
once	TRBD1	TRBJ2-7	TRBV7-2	CASSAGQGLRYEQYF	TGTGCCAGCAGCGCAGGACAGGGTCTACGCTACGAGCAGTACTTC
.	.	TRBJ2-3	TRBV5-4	CASSLRDNTDTQYF	TGTGCCAGCAGCTTGAGGGATAACACAGATACGCAGTATTTT
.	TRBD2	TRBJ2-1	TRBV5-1	CASSLYPAGISYNEQFF	TGCGCCAGCAGCTTGTATCCAGCGGGAATCTCCTACAATGAGCAGTTCTTC
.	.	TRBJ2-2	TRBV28	CASSLWHRTNTGELFF	TGTGCCAGCAGTTTATGGCACAGGACGAACACCGGGGAGCTGTTTTTT
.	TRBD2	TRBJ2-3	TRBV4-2	CASSQVRTSGRARTDTQYF	TGTGCCAGCAGCCAAGTGAGGACTAGCGGGAGGGCCAGAACAGATACGCAGTATTTT
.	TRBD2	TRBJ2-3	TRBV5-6	CASSFGTSGRRTDTQYF	TGTGCCAGCAGCTTTGGGACTAGCGGGAGGAGGACAGATACGCAGTATTTT
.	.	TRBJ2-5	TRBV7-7	CASSPDGSRAETQYF	TGTGCCAGCAGCCCAGACGGGAGTAGGGCAGAGACCCAGTACTTC
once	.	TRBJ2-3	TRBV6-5	CASSYGLLTDTQYF	TGTGCCAGCAGTTACGGACTACTCACAGATACGCAGTATTTT
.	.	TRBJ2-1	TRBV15	CATSGQGTSNEQFF	TGTGCCACCAGCGGACAAGGGACGTCAAATGAGCAGTTCTTC